A selection of T cell receptor beta chains follows, all from one sample in a study of T-cell memory formation after mild COVID-19. TCRdb re-derived calls from the 5' RACE reads in MiXCR, one entry per CDR3 protein. Of about 190,000 distinct CDR3 sequences listed, about 10% are singletons. Sequenced input: PBMCs or a T cell subset sorted from them (not recorded which). The receptors derive from a man aged 18-30 years who had mild COVID-19 (a few samples of this study predate the infection). Cell type and time point are not known. Both conserved end residues are part of each CDR3. A D gene is named only where the DNA matches it firmly. Clone sizes are given selectively: once, few, many, or a class where the clone is expanded.

j_call | d_call | clone_size | v_call | cdr3_aa | cdr3_nt
TRBJ2-4 | NA | few | TRBV20-1 | CSAQHRVKNIQYF | TGCAGTGCCCAGCACAGGGTAAAAAACATTCAGTACTTC
TRBJ1-2 | NA | few | TRBV29-1 | CSVMGGTGDGYTF | TGCAGCGTCATGGGGGGGACGGGGGATGGCTACACCTTC
TRBJ2-1 | TRBD2 | many | TRBV5-1 | CASSLGGGALDEQFF | TGCGCCAGCAGCTTGGGCGGGGGGGCTTTGGATGAGCAGTTCTTC
TRBJ2-3 | NA | NA | TRBV12-3/TRBV12-4 | CASRPVWTDTQYF | TGTGCCAGCAGGCCAGTGTGGACAGATACGCAGTATTTT
TRBJ2-6 | NA | few | TRBV7-9 | CASSHPGAGANVLTF | TGTGCCAGCAGCCACCCGGGGGCTGGGGCCAACGTCCTGACTTTC
TRBJ1-2 | NA | few | TRBV3-1 | CASSQERQSYGYTF | TGTGCCAGCAGCCAAGAACGACAGAGCTATGGCTACACCTTC
TRBJ2-5 | NA | many | TRBV5-5 | CASSFEDQETQYF | TGTGCCAGCAGCTTCGAAGACCAAGAGACCCAGTACTTC
TRBJ1-5 | TRBD1 | few | TRBV7-2 | CASSLVSGDRGNQPQHF | TGTGCCAGCAGCTTAGTTTCTGGGGACAGGGGGAATCAGCCCCAGCATTTT
TRBJ1-2 | NA | NA | TRBV27 | CASSLFGDGNYGYTF | TGTGCCAGCAGTTTATTTGGGGATGGGAACTATGGCTACACCTTC
TRBJ2-5 | TRBD1 | few | TRBV5-1 | CASSLGATGGETQYF | TGCGCCAGCAGCTTGGGGGCGACAGGGGGAGAGACCCAGTACTTC
TRBJ2-2 | NA | many | TRBV28 | CASTQWGTGELFF | TGTGCCAGCACCCAGTGGGGCACCGGGGAGCTGTTTTTT
TRBJ2-3 | NA | few | TRBV6-1 | CASSEKPLGTQYF | TGTGCCAGCAGTGAGAAACCTTTAGGTACGCAGTATTTT
TRBJ2-7 | NA | NA | TRBV5-1 | CASSPGTWSYEQYF | TGCGCCAGCAGCCCGGGGACATGGAGCTACGAGCAGTACTTC
TRBJ1-6 | NA | NA | TRBV7-2 | CASSLEGGAGNSPLHF | TGTGCCAGCAGCTTAGAAGGAGGGGCTGGAAATTCACCCCTCCACTTT
TRBJ2-7 | TRBD2 | few | TRBV5-1 | CASSSGGGNEQYF | TGCGCCAGCAGCTCCGGGGGGGGGAACGAGCAGTACTTC
TRBJ1-5 | NA | NA | TRBV4-1 | CASSQATESNSNQPQHF | TGCGCCAGCAGCCAAGCGACAGAGAGTAATAGCAATCAGCCCCAGCATTTT
TRBJ2-3 | NA | many | TRBV15 | CATSSGDTQYF | TGTGCCACCAGCAGTGGCGATACGCAGTATTTT
TRBJ2-2 | NA | NA | TRBV6-2/TRBV6-3 | CASRPGARDGELFF | TGTGCCAGCAGGCCGGGAGCGCGGGACGGGGAGCTGTTTTTT
TRBJ2-5 | TRBD2 | NA | TRBV5-1 | CASSLGVAGGETQYF | TGCGCCAGCAGCTTGGGCGTTGCGGGAGGAGAGACCCAGTACTTC
TRBJ2-3 | NA | NA | TRBV6-5 | CASSYSRALRGDTQYF | TGTGCCAGCAGTTACTCTCGGGCCCTACGGGGAGATACGCAGTATTTT
TRBJ1-2 | NA | NA | TRBV20-1 | CSARDLWGGPHGYTF | TGCAGTGCTAGAGATCTATGGGGGGGCCCCCATGGCTACACCTTC
TRBJ2-1 | NA | NA | TRBV6-4 | CASSTGLGYNEQFF | TGTGCCAGCAGTACAGGGTTAGGGTACAATGAGCAGTTCTTC
TRBJ2-1 | NA | few | TRBV20-1 | CSAIDNRAGNEQFF | TGCAGTGCCATCGATAACAGGGCTGGCAATGAGCAGTTCTTC
TRBJ2-5 | NA | NA | TRBV12-3/TRBV12-4 | CASSFGSSYETQYF | TGTGCCAGCAGTTTCGGCAGCAGCTACGAGACCCAGTACTTC
TRBJ1-6 | NA | few | TRBV5-1 | CASSLRWENSPLHF | TGCGCCAGCAGCTTGCGGTGGGAAAATTCACCCCTCCACTTT
TRBJ1-5 | NA | NA | TRBV20-1 | CSASPGSNQPQHF | TGCAGTGCTAGCCCGGGGAGCAATCAGCCCCAGCATTTT
TRBJ1-2 | NA | NA | TRBV6-1 | CASSEVGRAYGYTF | TGTGCCAGCAGTGAAGTCGGACGGGCCTATGGCTACACCTTC
TRBJ2-1 | NA | many | TRBV6-1 | CASSPRAYEQFF | TGTGCCAGCAGTCCAAGGGCTTATGAGCAGTTCTTC
TRBJ2-7 | NA | NA | TRBV4-3 | CASSQERLLGEQYF | TGCGCCAGCAGCCAAGAGCGACTCCTGGGGGAGCAGTACTTC
TRBJ2-4 | NA | many | TRBV5-5 | CASSSPGAAKNIQYF | TGTGCCAGCAGCTCTCCGGGGGCGGCCAAAAACATTCAGTACTTC
TRBJ1-2 | TRBD1 | many | TRBV4-3 | CASSPLTLPRGKGYTF | TGCGCCAGCAGCCCCTTAACCCTCCCCAGGGGGAAGGGCTACACCTTC
TRBJ2-7 | TRBD1 | NA | TRBV18 | CASSQGARYEQYF | TGTGCCAGCTCACAGGGGGCGCGGTACGAGCAGTACTTC